This is a list of T cell receptor beta chains from one sample in a study of technical replicates of blood from a handful of donors. Assay used: immunoSEQ multiplex PCR; TCRdb lists only in-frame clones, some missing. This table has 80,000 to 90,000 clones, around 94% appearing once. Sequences were obtained from T cells isolated from PBMCs. The receptor source for this set is a human donor in good health. CDR3s include the opening cysteine and the closing phenylalanine or tryptophan. Each record gives: clone size, V gene, J gene, CDR3 length, D gene, CDR3 protein, CDR3 DNA. A D gene is named only where the DNA matches it firmly. Clone size is stated in some rows and not others, as once, few, many or a class when expanded.

>-|TRBV9|TRBJ2-1|14|TRBD1
CASSVAEGTGGQFF
TGTGCCAGCAGCGTAGCTGAGGGAACAGGGGGGCAGTTCTTC
>-|TRBV28|TRBJ1-6|14|-
CASSLFRDNSPLHF
TGTGCCAGCAGTTTATTCCGGGATAATTCACCCCTCCACTTT
>-|TRBV4-1|TRBJ1-4|14|-
CASSPGSTDEKLFF
TGCGCCAGCAGCCCGGGATCCACGGATGAAAAACTGTTTTTT
>-|TRBV5-1|TRBJ2-2|16|TRBD1
CASSASGTGGTGELFF
TGCGCCAGCAGCGCCTCCGGGACAGGGGGAACCGGGGAGCTGTTTTTT
>-|TRBV28|TRBJ1-2|15|TRBD1
CASKGGTVSNYGYTF
TGTGCCAGCAAAGGCGGGACAGTATCTAACTATGGCTACACCTTC
>-|TRBV7-8|TRBJ1-1|13|-
CASILQGNTEAFF
TGTGCCAGCATCTTACAGGGGAACACTGAAGCTTTCTTT
>-|TRBV7-3|TRBJ2-3|17|TRBD2
CASSLMGRGTRTDTQYF
TGTGCCAGCAGCTTGATGGGGCGGGGGACTCGCACAGATACGCAGTATTTT
>-|TRBV15|TRBJ2-1|12|-
CATSRSDSKQFF
TGTGCCACCAGCAGGAGCGATTCGAAGCAGTTCTTC
>-|TRBV5-1|TRBJ1-1|17|TRBD1
CASSETGVGLANTEAFF
TGCGCCAGCAGCGAAACAGGGGTTGGCTTGGCCAACACTGAAGCTTTCTTT
>-|TRBV19|TRBJ1-3|14|-
CASSIAGFGNTIYF
TGTGCCAGTAGTATTGCAGGTTTCGGAAACACCATATATTTT
>few|TRBV10-1|TRBJ1-1|14|-
CASSESIVTGEAFF
TGCGCCAGCAGTGAGTCGATTGTAACAGGTGAAGCTTTCTTT
>once|TRBV19|TRBJ1-5|13|-
CASTGGTNQPQHF
TGTGCCAGTACCGGGGGAACCAATCAGCCCCAGCATTTT
>-|TRBV4-1|TRBJ2-2|14|-
CASSQWGAAGELFF
TGCGCCAGCAGCCAATGGGGAGCGGCCGGGGAGCTGTTTTTT
>-|TRBV7-9|TRBJ1-2|13|-
CASSSPRGDGYTF
TGTGCCAGCAGCTCGCCCCGAGGAGATGGCTACACCTTC
>-|TRBV5-1|TRBJ2-1|15|TRBD1
CASSLRTGASNEQFF
TGCGCCAGCAGCTTGCGGACAGGGGCGTCAAATGAGCAGTTCTTC
>-|TRBV6-6|TRBJ2-3|15|-
CASSSDRLTTDTQYF
TGTGCCAGCAGTTCCGACAGGCTGACCACAGATACGCAGTATTTT
>-|TRBV6-1|TRBJ1-2|14|-
CASSDFDWLYGYTF
TGTGCCAGCAGTGATTTCGATTGGCTCTATGGCTACACCTTC
>-|TRBV5-1|TRBJ1-1|15|TRBD1
CASSSMTGWDTEAFF
TGCGCCAGCAGCTCGATGACAGGGTGGGACACTGAAGCTTTCTTT
>-|TRBV4-1|TRBJ1-1|16|TRBD1
CASSRGDWAGGTEAFF
TGCGCCAGCAGCCGGGGTGATTGGGCAGGGGGCACTGAAGCTTTCTTT
>-|TRBV4-1|TRBJ2-5|15|-
CASSGAGRLQETQYF
TGCGCCAGCAGCGGGGCGGGACGTCTCCAAGAGACCCAGTACTTC
>-|TRBV27|TRBJ2-5|14|-
CASSTVGTYETQYF
TGTGCCAGCAGCACAGTTGGGACATACGAGACCCAGTACTTC
>-|TRBV5-1|TRBJ2-7|15|-
CASSLATSFFSEQYF
TGCGCCAGCAGCTTGGCCACTAGTTTTTTCTCCGAGCAGTACTTC
>-|TRBV5-1|TRBJ2-1|12|-
CASSLGPQEQFF
TGCGCCAGCAGCTTGGGCCCTCAGGAGCAGTTCTTC
>-|TRBV9|TRBJ2-3|15|TRBD2
CASSEGGLAPDTQYF
TGTGCCAGCAGCGAGGGGGGACTAGCCCCAGATACGCAGTATTTT
>-|TRBV7-6|TRBJ1-1|15|TRBD1
CASSLVGQGHTEAFF
TGTGCCAGCAGCTTAGTGGGACAGGGGCACACTGAAGCTTTCTTT
>-|TRBV28|TRBJ1-2|16|TRBD1
CASSFRDRGVSYGYTF
TGTGCCAGCAGTTTCCGGGACAGGGGAGTTAGCTATGGCTACACCTTC
>-|TRBV5-6|TRBJ1-5|14|-
CARKQGSSNQPQHF
TGTGCCAGGAAACAGGGTTCTAGCAATCAGCCCCAGCATTTT
>-|TRBV10-2|TRBJ2-1|16|-
CASSEFRSSSYNEQFF
TGCGCCAGCAGTGAGTTCCGGAGCAGCTCCTACAATGAGCAGTTCTTC
>-|TRBV5-6|TRBJ1-1|15|TRBD1
CASSWGQVGYTEAFF
TGTGCCAGCAGCTGGGGACAGGTGGGGTACACTGAAGCTTTCTTT
>-|TRBV5-5|TRBJ1-5|14|TRBD1
CASSLWAGGQPQHF
TGTGCCAGCAGCTTATGGGCAGGGGGGCAGCCCCAGCATTTT
>-|TRBV9|TRBJ1-1|15|TRBD1
CASSNRDRENTEAFF
TGTGCCAGCAGCAACCGGGACAGGGAAAACACTGAAGCTTTCTTT
>once|TRBV6-4|TRBJ2-6|16|-
CASSDSFTGNPNVLTF
TGTGCCAGCAGTGACTCCTTCACAGGAAACCCCAACGTCCTGACTTTC
>-|TRBV19|TRBJ1-4|15|-
CATSFNRVSREKLFF
TGTGCCACCTCTTTTAACAGGGTCAGTAGGGAAAAACTGTTTTTT
>-|TRBV7-8|TRBJ2-7|16|TRBD1
CASSLVGGQGNREQYF
TGTGCCAGCAGCCTAGTTGGGGGACAGGGGAATAGGGAGCAGTACTTC
>-|TRBV30|TRBJ1-4|12|-
CAYGPFNEKLFF
TGTGCCTATGGGCCCTTTAATGAAAAACTGTTTTTT
>-|TRBV5-1|TRBJ2-2|19|TRBD2
CASSGGLAGGTTNTGELFF
TGCGCCAGCAGCGGCGGACTAGCGGGGGGGACAACGAACACCGGGGAGCTGTTTTTT
>-|TRBV21-1|TRBJ1-4|18|-
CASSKEAAREATNEKLFF
TGTGCCAGCAGCAAGGAGGCGGCCAGAGAGGCAACTAATGAAAAACTGTTTTTT
>once|TRBV15|TRBJ1-1|18|TRBD1
CATSRGLRLRGRDTEAFF
TGTGCCACCAGCAGAGGTCTAAGGTTAAGGGGGCGGGACACTGAAGCTTTCTTT
>-|TRBV7-9|TRBJ1-1|16|TRBD1
CASRPGQGLRDTEAFF
TGTGCCAGCAGACCGGGACAGGGCCTAAGGGACACTGAAGCTTTCTTT
>-|TRBV6-5|TRBJ2-1|14|-
CASTLTTFHNEQFF
TGTGCCAGCACCTTAACGACTTTCCACAATGAGCAGTTCTTC
>-|TRBV7-9|TRBJ2-1|15|TRBD2
CASSPPGGTYNEQFF
TGTGCCAGCAGCCCCCCGGGGGGTACCTACAATGAGCAGTTCTTC